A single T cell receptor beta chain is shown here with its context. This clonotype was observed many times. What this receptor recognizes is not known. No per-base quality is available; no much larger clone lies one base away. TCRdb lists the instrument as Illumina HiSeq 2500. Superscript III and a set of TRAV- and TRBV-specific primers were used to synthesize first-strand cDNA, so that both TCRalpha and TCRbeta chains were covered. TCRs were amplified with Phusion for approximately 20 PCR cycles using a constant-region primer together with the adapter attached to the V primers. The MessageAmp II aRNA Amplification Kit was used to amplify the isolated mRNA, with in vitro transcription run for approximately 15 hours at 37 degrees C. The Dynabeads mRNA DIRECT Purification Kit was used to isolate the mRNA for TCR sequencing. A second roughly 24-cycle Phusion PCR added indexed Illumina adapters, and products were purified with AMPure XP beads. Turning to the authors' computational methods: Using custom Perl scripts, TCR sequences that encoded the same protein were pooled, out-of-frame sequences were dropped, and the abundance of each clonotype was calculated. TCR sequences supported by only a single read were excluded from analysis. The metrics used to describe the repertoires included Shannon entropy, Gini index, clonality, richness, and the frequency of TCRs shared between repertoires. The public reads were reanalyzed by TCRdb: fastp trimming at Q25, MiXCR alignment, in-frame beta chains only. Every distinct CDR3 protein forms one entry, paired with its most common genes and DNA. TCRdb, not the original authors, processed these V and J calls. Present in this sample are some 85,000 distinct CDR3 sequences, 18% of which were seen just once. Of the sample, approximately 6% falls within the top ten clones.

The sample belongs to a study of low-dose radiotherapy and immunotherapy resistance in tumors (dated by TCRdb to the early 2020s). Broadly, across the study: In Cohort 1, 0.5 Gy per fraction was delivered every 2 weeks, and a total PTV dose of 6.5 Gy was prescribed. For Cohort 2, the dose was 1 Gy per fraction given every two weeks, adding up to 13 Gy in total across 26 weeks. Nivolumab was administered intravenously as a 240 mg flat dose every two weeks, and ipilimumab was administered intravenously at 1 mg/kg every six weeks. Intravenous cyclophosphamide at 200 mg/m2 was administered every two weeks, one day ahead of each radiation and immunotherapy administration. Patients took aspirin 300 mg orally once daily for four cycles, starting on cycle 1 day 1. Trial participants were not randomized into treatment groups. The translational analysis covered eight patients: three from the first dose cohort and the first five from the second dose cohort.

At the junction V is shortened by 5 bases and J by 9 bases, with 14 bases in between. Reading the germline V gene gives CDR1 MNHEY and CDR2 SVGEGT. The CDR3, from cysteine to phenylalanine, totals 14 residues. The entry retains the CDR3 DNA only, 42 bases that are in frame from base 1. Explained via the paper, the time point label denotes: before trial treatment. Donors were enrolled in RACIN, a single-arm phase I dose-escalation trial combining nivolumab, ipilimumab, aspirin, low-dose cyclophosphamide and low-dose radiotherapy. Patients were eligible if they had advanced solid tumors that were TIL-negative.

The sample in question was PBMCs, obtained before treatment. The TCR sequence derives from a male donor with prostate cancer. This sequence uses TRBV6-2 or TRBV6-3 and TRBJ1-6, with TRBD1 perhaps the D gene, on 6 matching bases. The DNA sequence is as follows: TGTGCCAGCAGTCTGCGACAGGAGGCTTCACCCCTCCACTTT. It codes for CASSLRQEASPLHF.